The source of this TCR beta chain is a study of blood T cell repertoires in COVID-19. In the study overall: The study drew acute and convalescent COVID-19 samples from the United States, Italy and Spain.

Measured with immunoSEQ multiplex PCR; TCRdb has only the in-frame clones, and not every one. The table shows more than 140,000 clones, with about 83% occurring only once. This CDR3 is built from 16 residues. CDR1 is SGHRS, CDR2 YFSETQ, per germline. The trim removed 0 bases at V and 5 bases at J, leaving 9 bases unmatched. V gene TRBV5-1 combines with J gene TRBJ1-2; 8 positions agree with TRBD1. The receptor's source is a human donor in a cohort sampled during active COVID-19. Sequenced material: peripheral blood. CDR3 nucleotide sequence: TGCGCCAGCAGCTTGGCAGGGATCGACAGGGGTTATGGCTACACCTTC. Protein sequence: CASSLAGIDRGYGYTF.